This T cell receptor beta chain was captured in a study of human T cells and chemical hapten exposure. The time point here: patch test 1, 2 weeks after DPC sensitization. As to treatment: therapeutic diphenylcyclopropenone sensitization with weekly scalp DPC. CDR1 is MNHEY and CDR2 is SVGEGT in the germline V gene. After removal of 5 bases from V and 4 bases from J, the junction contained 11 bases not matched to a gene. The CDR3 is 16 amino acids. TCRdb ran MiXCR on the RACE reads and lists one entry per CDR3 protein. Of some 340,000 distinct CDR3 sequences in the sample, 6% to 8.5% were seen once. This clonotype showed up just a few times.

Sequences were derived from whole blood, sampled in connection with sensitization to the hapten diphenylcyclopropenone (DPC). The clonotype originates from a woman younger than 30 with alopecia areata. Some clones in this sample may be carry-over from other donors' samples. This sequence joins TRBV6-2 or TRBV6-3 and TRBJ2-3, with 8 bases lining up with TRBD1. The CDR3 spells CASSEIQGALADTQYF. CDR3 DNA sequence: TGTGCCAGCAGTGAAATTCAGGGGGCGCTGGCAGATACGCAGTATTTT.